The 11 T cell receptor beta chains below were found in one sample sequenced in a study of shared clonotypes between healthy human individuals (dated by TCRdb to 2019 to 2021). The library was made by the immunoSEQ multiplex PCR assay. The source is immuneACCESS, and TCRdb retained only in-frame sequences with V and J called. Part of the clones is not carried over; for the studies checked, unresolved V genes explain less than half of this, and the remainder is unexplained. Here the sample has 1,500,000 or so clones; roughly 96% occur a single time. Clones ranked in the top ten supply roughly 1.2% of the sample. Input material: naive CD4+ T cells sorted from blood. The cell subset or site label for this specimen denotes: CD45RA+ positively selected. The receptors shown here come from a man under 40 in good health.

The chain carries TRBV6-6 and TRBJ2-3; perhaps D is TRBD1 or TRBD2 (6 bases each). The V end was cut by 6 bases, the J end by 3 bases, with 19 bases between. This CDR3 has 16 amino acids. Per the germline V gene, CDR1 is MNHNY and CDR2 is SVGAGI (reference sequence). CDR3 coding DNA: TGTGCCAGCAGCCCGGGGGCGCGGGGCCCAACAGATACGCAGTATTTT. Its protein is CASSPGARGPTDTQYF.

The rearrangement joins TRBV28 to TRBJ2-7; D gene unclear. V gave up 6 bases and J gave up 3 bases, with 18 bases separating them. Germline values: CDR1 MDHEN, CDR2 SYDVKM. This CDR3 is built from 15 residues. The CDR3 coding sequence is TGTGCCAGCAGATTCCCCGGCCCCGCTGTCTACGAGCAGTACTTC. Its protein product is CASRFPGPAVYEQYF.

This sequence joins TRBV28 and TRBJ2-4; D uncertain. Germline loops: CDR1 MDHEN, CDR2 SYDVKM. The CDR3 has 14 amino acids. V was clipped by 7 bases and J by 0 bases, with 10 bases between them. The CDR3 DNA follows: TGTGCCAGCACCATGAATCTAGCCAAAAACATTCAGTACTTC. Amino acids: CASTMNLAKNIQYF.

This chain uses TRBV9 with TRBJ2-3, with 10 bases that match TRBD2. The V gene's germline CDR1 is SGDLS and CDR2 YYNGEE. The CDR3 totals 14 residues. V shed 4 bases, J shed 4 bases, and the junction held 3 bases outside the gene matches. The CDR3 DNA reads TGTGCCAGCAGCCCAGCGGGGGGGGCAGATACGCAGTATTTT. Protein sequence: CASSPAGGADTQYF.

The V and J genes are TRBV19 and TRBJ2-3, with 7 bases fitting TRBD1. The CDR3 consists of 17 residues. V dropped 4 bases and J dropped 3; count of bases not matched to a gene: 13. Germline values: CDR1 LNHDA, CDR2 SQIVND (reference sequence). The CDR3 protein is CASSRGGRGPGTDTQYF. The CDR3 DNA reads TGTGCCAGTAGTAGAGGGGGCAGGGGCCCAGGGACAGATACGCAGTATTTT. Together with reference TRBV19 and TRBJ2-3, the CDR3 gives the full variable domain: DGGITQSPKYLFRKEGQNVTLSCEQNLNHDAMYWYRQDPGQGLRLIYYSQIVNDFQKGDIAEGYSVSREKKESFPLTVTSAQKNPTAFYLCASSRGGRGPGTDTQYFGPGTRLTVL.

The chain is built from TRBV14 and TRBJ2-5; 7 bases match TRBD1. The CDR3 contains 17 residues. Germline CDR1 is SGHDN and CDR2 is FVKESK. V lost 8 bases to trimming and J lost 1 base; unmatched junction nucleotides: 16. For the CDR3, the DNA is TGTGCCAGCCTACAGGGGACGCGTTATAGACCCCAAGAGACCCAGTACTTC. It encodes CASLQGTRYRPQETQYF.

The chain uses TRBV6-5 and TRBJ1-1; 11 nucleotides match TRBD1. V dropped 6 bases and J dropped 5; count of bases not matched to a gene: 8. There are 15 residues in the CDR3. The germline CDR1 and CDR2 sequences are MNHEY and SVGAGI. The CDR3 region is CASSYNGQGATEAFF. As DNA, the CDR3 is TGTGCCAGCAGCTACAACGGACAGGGGGCTACTGAAGCTTTCTTT.

The V and J genes are TRBV5-1 and TRBJ2-1; D call uncertain. V was cut by 4 bases and J by 2 bases, with 13 bases left in between. Germline V gene lookup returns CDR1 SGHRS and CDR2 YFSETQ. This CDR3 has 15 amino acids. The CDR3 DNA sequence: TGCGCCAGCAGCCTAACGAAAAATCCCTACAATGAGCAGTTCTTC. Protein sequence: CASSLTKNPYNEQFF. Supplemented by reference TRBV5-1 and TRBJ2-1, the full variable domain reads KAGVTQTPRYLIKTRGQQVTLSCSPISGHRSVSWYQQTPGQGLQFLFEYFSETQRNKGNFPGRFSGRQFSNSRSEMNVSTLELGDSALYLCASSLTKNPYNEQFFGPGTRLTVL.

This rearrangement joins TRBV18 to TRBJ1-1, with D possibly matching TRBD1 (5 bases). With 2 bases removed from V and 1 base from J, the gap between germline ends came to 11 bases. Germline CDR1 KGHSH, CDR2 LQKENI. The CDR3 has 15 amino acids. The DNA of the CDR3 is TGTGCCAGCTCACCATCAGGGACCAAGAACACTGAAGCTTTCTTT. Translated, it gives CASSPSGTKNTEAFF. Full variable domain (outside the CDR3, taken from reference TRBV18 and TRBJ1-1): NAGVMQNPRHLVRRRGQEARLRCSPMKGHSHVYWYRQLPEEGLKFMVYLQKENIIDESGMPKERFSAEFPKEGPSILRIQQVVRGDSAAYFCASSPSGTKNTEAFFGQGTRLTVV.

Turning to this clone: Germline is not matched at one junction end, which may reflect a read error. The chain recombines TRBV7-7 with TRBJ2-2; 12 bases are a match to TRBD2. Germline V CDR1 and CDR2: SSHAT, FNYEAQ (reference sequence). This CDR3 comprises 15 residues. The CDR3 here is CASSVLAGGPGELFF. CDR3 in DNA: TGTGCTAGCAGCGTACTAGCGGGAGGCCCCGGGGAGCTGTTTTTT.

The chain has TRBV11-2 and TRBJ2-7; a possible D gene is TRBD1 (6 bases). V was clipped by 3 bases and J by 6 bases, with 24 bases between them. Germline CDR1 and CDR2: SGHAT and FQNNGV. The CDR3 runs to 17 residues. CDR3 DNA: TGTGCCAGCAGCTTTGCGGCCAGGGGCTGGGGAACTGGCGAGCAGTACTTC. Translating gives CASSFAARGWGTGEQYF.